Shown below are 14 T cell receptor beta chains from a single sample sequenced in a study of blood T cell repertoires in COVID-19. The assay was immunoSEQ multiplex PCR, and TCRdb's table has in-frame clones only and misses some. The table has about 160,000 clones, around 82% seen once. Sequencing was performed on PBMCs or T cells enriched from blood (not recorded which). The receptors come from a woman aged 50 to 65 in a cohort exposed to, infected with or recovered from COVID-19 (not recorded which).

This chain links TRBV27 with TRBJ2-5; 10 nucleotides agree with TRBD2. This CDR3 is 15 amino acids long. V lost 4 bases, J lost 0 bases, and 2 bases stayed unmatched. The germline V gene has CDR1 MNHEY and CDR2 SMNVEV (reference sequence). The CDR3 DNA reads TGTGCCAGCAGTTACCTAGCGGGGGACCAAGAGACCCAGTACTTC. It is translated as CASSYLAGDQETQYF.

The chain carries TRBV6-5 and TRBJ1-1; TRBD1 agrees at 8 bases. J gave up 6 bases and V 2 bases, and 5 bases lay outside the gene matches. The length of the CDR3 is 14 residues. Germline V CDR1 and CDR2: MNHEY, SVGAGI. CDR3 in amino acids: CASSYGRGLSEAFF. In nucleotides, the CDR3 is TGTGCCAGCAGTTACGGCAGGGGGCTATCTGAAGCTTTCTTT.

The chain couples TRBV30 to TRBJ1-2; the match to TRBD1 covers 10 bases. Germline V gene sequence: CDR1 GTSNPN, CDR2 SVGIG (reference sequence). Unmatched junction bases numbered 9, after V lost 1 base and J lost 7 bases. This CDR3 has 15 amino acids. The CDR3 region is CAWSAGTGDYIGYTF. CDR3 coding DNA: TGTGCCTGGAGTGCCGGGACAGGGGATTACATTGGCTACACCTTC. Together with reference TRBV30 and TRBJ1-2, the CDR3 gives the full variable domain: SQTIHQWPATLVQPVGSPLSLECTVEGTSNPNLYWYRQAAGRGLQLLFYSVGIGQISSEVPQNLSASRPQDRQFILSSKKLLLSDSGFYLCAWSAGTGDYIGYTFGSGTRLTVV.

This chain uses TRBV4-2 with TRBJ1-1; 7 bases fit TRBD1. The CDR3 consists of 11 residues. From germline, CDR1 is LGHNA and CDR2 YNFKEQ. Trimming at V came to 5 bases and at J to 8 bases, leaving 2 bases not matched to a gene. This chain's CDR3 is CASSETGEAFF. The CDR3 nucleotides read TGTGCCAGCAGCGAGACAGGGGAAGCTTTCTTT.

This chain joins TRBV19 and TRBJ1-2; 10 nucleotides line up with TRBD1. The CDR3 is 13 residues long. The germline V gene encodes CDR1 LNHDA and CDR2 SQIVND (reference sequence). V shed 4 bases, J shed 8 bases, and the junction held 4 bases outside the gene matches. The chain's CDR3 is CASSTGQGDGYTF. The CDR3 DNA reads TGTGCCAGTAGTACAGGACAGGGGGACGGCTACACCTTC.

The DNA for the CDR3 is TGTGCCAGCAACACCCCCAGCGGGGCAACTAATGAAAAACTGTTTTTT. It translates to CASNTPSGATNEKLFF. This chain uses TRBV28 with TRBJ1-4; D is uncertain. From germline, CDR1 is MDHEN and CDR2 SYDVKM. CDR3 length: 16 amino acids. The germline V and J ends were trimmed by 7 bases and 0 bases, with 15 bases remaining between them.

The chain employs TRBV7-3 and TRBJ2-5; TRBD2 agrees at 9 bases. The CDR3 loop spans 17 amino acids. The V and J ends lost 1 base and 5 bases, in that order; junction bases with no gene match: 11. The germline V gene has CDR1 SGHTA and CDR2 FQGTGA. The CDR3 DNA reads as TGTGCCAGCAGCTTAAGGGTGCTAGCGGGGAGTCCGGAGACCCAGTACTTC. Protein product: CASSLRVLAGSPETQYF. Full variable domain (outside the CDR3, taken from reference TRBV7-3 and TRBJ2-5): GAGVSQTPSNKVTEKGKYVELRCDPISGHTALYWYRQSLGQGPEFLIYFQGTGAADDSGLPNDRFFAVRPEGSVSTLKIQRTERGDSAVYLCASSLRVLAGSPETQYFGPGTRLLVL.

This rearrangement joins TRBV9 to TRBJ2-6, with D unclear. The V end was cut by 0 bases, the J end by 0 bases, with 13 bases between. The germline CDR1 and CDR2 sequences are SGDLS and YYNGEE. The CDR3 consists of 18 residues. DNA of the CDR3: TGTGCCAGCAGCGTAGTAATGACTGCGGACTCTGGGGCCAACGTCCTGACTTTC. It encodes CASSVVMTADSGANVLTF.

The rearrangement uses TRBV10-3 and TRBJ2-3; TRBD2 might be the D (5 bases). The CDR3 covers 14 residues. Germline CDR1 reads ENHRY; CDR2 reads SYGVKD. Trimming removed 2 bases at V and 4 bases at J, with 10 bases between. CDR3 amino acids: CAISETERPDTQYF. CDR3 nucleotides: TGTGCCATCAGTGAGACGGAGCGGCCAGATACGCAGTATTTT.

The V and J genes are TRBV3-1 (or the pseudogene TRBV3-2) and TRBJ2-3; 10 bases fit TRBD2. V shed 8 bases, J shed 12 bases, and the junction held 11 bases outside the gene matches. Germline V gene sequence: CDR1 LGHDT, CDR2 YNNKEL (reference sequence). This CDR3 is built from 13 residues. The CDR3 here is CASSGTSASAQYF. The CDR3 DNA reads as TGTGCCAGCTCCGGGACTAGCGCTTCTGCTCAGTATTTT.

This rearrangement joins TRBV14 to TRBJ2-2, with 8 positions matching TRBD1. Germline V gene data show CDR1 as SGHDN and CDR2 as FVKESK. Trimming took 6 bases from V and 6 from J; bases not matched to a gene: 3. The CDR3 totals 13 residues. Here the CDR3 DNA reads TGTGCCAGCAGACCGGACAGGGCCGGGGAGCTGTTTTTT. Translating gives CASRPDRAGELFF.

This clone turned up a few times. This chain links TRBV3-1 (or the pseudogene TRBV3-2) with TRBJ2-5; no firm D call. This CDR3 contains 9 residues. The germline V gene has CDR1 LGHDT and CDR2 YNNKEL (reference sequence). The CDR3, as DNA: TGTGGTCTGCGAGAGACCCAGTACTTC. It yields the protein CGLRETQYF.

The CDR3 DNA follows: TGTGCCAGCAGCTTAAGGGGGAGGGGACAGGGCACAGATACGCAGTATTTT. Its translation: CASSLRGRGQGTDTQYF. The chain joins TRBV7-3 to TRBJ2-3, with D perhaps TRBD1 (8 bases). CDR3 length: 17 residues. Germline CDR1 SGHTA, CDR2 FQGTGA. V was pared by 1 base and J by 1 base, with 15 bases between.

V usage is TRBV4-3 and J usage is TRBJ2-1; TRBD2 matches 11 bases. The V gene's germline CDR1 is LGHNA and CDR2 YSLEER. J was trimmed by 7 bases and V by 0 bases; bases with no gene match: 8. This CDR3 is 17 amino acids long. The CDR3 DNA is TGCGCCAGCAGCCAAGATTGGCTAGCGGGGGGTCGGAATGAGCAGTTCTTC. Amino acid sequence: CASSQDWLAGGRNEQFF.